One and the same sample provided the 31 T cell receptor beta chains below, sequenced in a study of T cell changes during pregnancy in multiple sclerosis. The repertoire was sequenced with immunoSEQ multiplex PCR; TCRdb's copy has only in-frame clones and lacks some. This table holds about 40,000 clones, 75% to 95% found once. This material consisted of CD8+ T cells from peripheral blood mononuclear cells, taken before pregnancy. These receptors all stem from a female donor with multiple sclerosis, enrolled in a pregnancy study.

DNA for the CDR3: TGTGCCAGCAGACCGCCGGACAGGGTGAACACTGAAGCTTTCTTT. It encodes CASRPPDRVNTEAFF. The rearrangement links TRBV28 to TRBJ1-1; 8 bases align to TRBD1. The V gene's germline CDR1 is MDHEN and CDR2 SYDVKM. The CDR3 runs 15 residues. V gave up 6 bases and J gave up 0 bases; unmatched junction bases: 6.

The chain joins TRBV7-2 to TRBJ2-7; D remains ambiguous. Trimming stripped 1 base from V and 2 bases from J, with 3 bases between. The CDR3 spans 12 residues. Germline values: CDR1 SGHTA, CDR2 FQGNSA. The CDR3 sequence: CASSLGAYEQYF. As DNA, the CDR3 is TGTGCCAGCAGCTTAGGCGCCTACGAGCAGTACTTC.

This chain links TRBV27 with TRBJ1-1, with D uncertain. V lost 1 base to trimming and J lost 5 bases, with 8 bases between them. Per the germline V gene, CDR1 is MNHEY and CDR2 is SMNVEV (reference sequence). CDR3 length: 13 residues. The CDR3 nucleotides read TGTGCCAGCAGTTTATACAGAGGGACTGAAGCTTTCTTT. It is translated as CASSLYRGTEAFF.

CDR3 DNA sequence: TGTGCCAGCAGTCTGGACTACCGAGAGACCCAGTACTTC. Translation gives CASSLDYRETQYF. The genes are TRBV28 and TRBJ2-5; D may be TRBD2 (6 bases). CDR1 is MDHEN, CDR2 SYDVKM, per germline. V was pared by 5 bases and J by 4 bases, with 11 bases between. The CDR3 is 13 amino acids.

This chain uses TRBV27 with TRBJ1-1, with D perhaps matching TRBD1 (5 bases). Trimming pared 5 bases from V and 0 bases from J, leaving 10 bases between. CDR1 and CDR2 from the germline V gene are MNHEY and SMNVEV (reference sequence). This CDR3 comprises 14 residues. Here the CDR3 DNA reads TGTGCCAGCAGTCCCCTGGGGCTGAACACTGAAGCTTTCTTT. Its protein is CASSPLGLNTEAFF.

This chain uses TRBV7-2 with TRBJ2-7; 7 bases are shared with TRBD2. The CDR3 covers 17 residues. In germline, CDR1 is SGHTA, CDR2 FQGNSA. V lost 5 bases and J lost 0; bases outside the gene matches: 13. In nucleotides, the CDR3 is TGTGCCAGCAGCATGCCACCTAGCGGACTCCACTCCTACGAGCAGTACTTC. This translates into CASSMPPSGLHSYEQYF.

The chain has TRBV28 and TRBJ1-4; D gene uncertain. CDR1 MDHEN and CDR2 SYDVKM come from the germline V gene. The CDR3 sequence is 15 residues long. V dropped 5 bases and J dropped 7 bases, with 17 bases sitting between them. CDR3: CASSLGRQRGEKLFF. The CDR3 DNA follows: TGTGCCAGCAGTCTCGGGAGGCAGCGGGGTGAAAAACTGTTTTTT.

The chain is built from TRBV27 and TRBJ1-1; D is unresolved. Trimming stripped 6 bases from V and 0 bases from J, with 8 bases between. The CDR3 runs to 13 residues. From germline, CDR1 is MNHEY and CDR2 SMNVEV (reference sequence). The CDR3 nucleotides are TGTGCCAGCAGCCCTGGAGTGAACACTGAAGCTTTCTTT. Protein: CASSPGVNTEAFF.

This clone was detected only once. The chain is built from TRBV27 and TRBJ2-7, with 8 bases aligning to TRBD1. Unmatched junction bases numbered 6, after V lost 5 bases and J lost 0 bases. This CDR3 has 15 residues. The germline V gene encodes CDR1 MNHEY and CDR2 SMNVEV (reference sequence). CDR3 region: CASSPGTGISYEQYF. The CDR3 DNA reads as TGTGCCAGCAGTCCAGGGACAGGTATCTCCTACGAGCAGTACTTC.

This chain connects TRBV5-4 to TRBJ2-3, with 8 positions matching TRBD1. Germline CDR1 is SGHNT and CDR2 is YYREEE (reference sequence). Germline trimming cut 10 bases from V and 3 bases from J; bases unmatched to any gene: 4. The CDR3 totals 12 residues. This chain's CDR3 is CAVRQGTDTQYF. CDR3 DNA: TGTGCCGTACGACAGGGGACAGATACGCAGTATTTT.

The chain has TRBV7-9 and TRBJ1-3; TRBD1 might be the D (6 bases). CDR3 length: 17 residues. Per germline, CDR1 SEHNR and CDR2 FQNEAQ (reference sequence). V was shortened by 5 bases and J by 0 bases, with 17 bases between the two germline ends. This CDR3 is CASSPQQGFNSGNTIYF. The CDR3 nucleotides are TGTGCCAGCAGCCCTCAACAGGGATTCAACTCTGGAAACACCATATATTTT.

Written as DNA, the CDR3 is TGTGCCAGCAGCTTAATCCAGGGGGCAGATACGCAGTATTTT. Protein: CASSLIQGADTQYF. The chain links TRBV7-6 to TRBJ2-3; the match to TRBD1 covers 7 bases. V trimming: 2 bases; J trimming: 4 bases; junction bases outside the gene matches: 3. The CDR3 covers 14 residues. The V gene's germline CDR1 is SGHVS and CDR2 FNYEAQ.

V is TRBV9 and J is TRBJ2-1; D is perhaps TRBD2 (6 bases). Looked up from germline, CDR1 is SGDLS and CDR2 is YYNGEE. The CDR3 totals 15 residues. Between the trimmed V and J ends, which lost 0 bases and 10 bases, there was a span of 17 bases. CDR3 in amino acids: CASSVEPGVFGEQFF. The CDR3 DNA reads TGTGCCAGCAGCGTAGAACCGGGGGTCTTTGGAGAGCAGTTCTTC. Full variable domain (missing parts from reference TRBV9 and TRBJ2-1): DSGVTQTPKHLITATGQRVTLRCSPRSGDLSVYWYQQSLDQGLQFLIQYYNGEERAKGNILERFSAQQFPDLHSELNLSSLELGDSALYFCASSVEPGVFGEQFFGPGTRLTVL.

This sequence joins TRBV19 and TRBJ2-3; weak D call: TRBD1 (6 bases). With 6 bases removed from V and 3 bases from J, the gap between germline ends came to 13 bases. Germline CDR1 reads LNHDA; CDR2 reads SQIVND (reference sequence). The CDR3 consists of 14 residues. In nucleotides, the CDR3 is TGTGCCAGTAGCCCCCAGGGGTTTACAGATACGCAGTATTTT. Translation gives CASSPQGFTDTQYF.

The gene calls are TRBV27 and TRBJ1-3; TRBD1 aligns across 7 bases. CDR1 and CDR2 (germline): MNHEY, SMNVEV (reference sequence). The CDR3 extends over 15 amino acids. Germline trimming cut 2 bases from V and 0 bases from J; bases unmatched to any gene: 1. DNA of the CDR3: TGTGCCAGCAGTTTAAACAGGGGCTCTGGAAACACCATATATTTT. Amino acids: CASSLNRGSGNTIYF.

V usage is TRBV4-1 and J usage is TRBJ2-7; D may be TRBD1 (6 bases). V lost 1 base and J lost 5, with 9 bases in between. Germline CDR1 and CDR2: MGHRA and YSYEKL. This CDR3 comprises 13 residues. CDR3: CASSQAQGNEQYF. The DNA of the CDR3 is TGCGCCAGCAGCCAAGCACAGGGCAACGAGCAGTACTTC.

The CDR3 loop is CASHTGGGYNEQFF. The CDR3 DNA follows: TGTGCCTCACACACGGGGGGAGGGTACAATGAGCAGTTCTTC. The rearrangement links TRBV27 to TRBJ2-1, with 7 bases fitting TRBD2. CDR1 and CDR2 from the germline V gene are MNHEY and SMNVEV (reference sequence). The CDR3 consists of 14 residues. J lost 4 bases, V lost 11 bases, and 11 bases had no gene match.

DNA of the CDR3: TGTGCCACCAGCCGGACCTCCGCGGGCGAGCAGTACTTC. Encoded protein: CATSRTSAGEQYF. This chain connects TRBV15 to TRBJ2-7; possible D gene TRBD2, 5 bases. The V end lost 5 bases, the J end lost 6 bases, and 14 bases lay between the germline ends. The CDR3 runs to 13 residues. CDR1 and CDR2 (germline): LNHNV, YYDKDF (reference sequence).

The chain combines TRBV28 with TRBJ2-1, with 9 bases aligning to TRBD2. The CDR3 has 15 residues. The V and J ends lost 5 bases and 5 bases, in that order; junction bases with no gene match: 7. Looked up from germline, CDR1 is MDHEN and CDR2 is SYDVKM. CDR3 bases: TGTGCCAGCAGTACTACTAGCGGGTGGAACAATGAGCAGTTCTTC. This gives the protein CASSTTSGWNNEQFF.

The J gene is TRBJ2-1, the V gene TRBV19; 10 bases match TRBD2. Per germline, CDR1 LNHDA and CDR2 SQIVND (reference sequence). This CDR3 is built from 14 residues. Trimming at V came to 6 bases and at J to 5 bases, leaving 4 bases not matched to a gene. The CDR3 spells CASRLAGQHNEQFF. CDR3 DNA sequence: TGTGCCAGTAGACTAGCGGGACAACACAATGAGCAGTTCTTC.

In its sample, this clone was seen a few times. This chain uses TRBV4-2 with TRBJ1-1; D is possibly TRBD1 (6 bases). Trimming took off 0 bases at V and 0 bases at J, with 14 bases between the two ends. Per the germline V gene, CDR1 is LGHNA and CDR2 is YNFKEQ. This CDR3 is built from 17 residues. This CDR3 is CASSQDPGEFMNTEAFF. CDR3 DNA sequence: TGTGCCAGCAGCCAAGATCCAGGGGAGTTCATGAACACTGAAGCTTTCTTT.

The chain combines TRBV6-1 with TRBJ1-3; 7 positions agree with TRBD1. Trimming cost V 4 bases and J 0 bases; bases outside gene matches: 12. CDR1 is MNHNS, CDR2 SASEGT, per germline. The CDR3 has 18 residues. Here the CDR3 reads CASSVGDSTYLSGNTIYF. CDR3 sequence (DNA): TGTGCCAGCAGTGTAGGGGACAGTACCTACCTCTCTGGAAACACCATATATTTT.

This clone was counted only a few times. The rearrangement links TRBV9 to TRBJ2-2, with TRBD2 matching 11 bases. Germline-derived CDR1 and CDR2 are SGDLS and YYNGEE. With 2 bases clipped from V and 1 base from J, the junction kept 1 base outside the gene matches. This CDR3 comprises 16 residues. The CDR3 here is CASSVGTSGNTGELFF. As DNA, the CDR3 is TGTGCCAGCAGCGTGGGGACTAGCGGGAACACCGGGGAGCTGTTTTTT.

The V call is TRBV29-1, the J call TRBJ1-1, with 8 bases lining up with TRBD1. V was clipped by 3 bases and J by 4 bases; unmatched bases: 1. The CDR3 is made up of 12 amino acids. Germline V lookup: CDR1 SQVTM, CDR2 ANQGSEA. CDR3 sequence reads: CSVDDRGTEAFF. In DNA form, the CDR3 reads TGCAGCGTTGATGACAGGGGCACTGAAGCTTTCTTT.

This clone was counted only a few times. The chain combines TRBV30 with TRBJ1-1; no reliable D call. Germline V gene lookup returns CDR1 GTSNPN and CDR2 SVGIG (reference sequence). There are 16 residues in the CDR3. V gave up 0 bases and J gave up 0 bases, with 14 bases separating them. The CDR3 spells CAWSVRGVRMNTEAFF. CDR3 bases: TGTGCCTGGAGTGTACGGGGTGTCAGAATGAACACTGAAGCTTTCTTT.

The V and J genes are TRBV28 and TRBJ2-7; D possibly corresponds to TRBD2 (5 bases). The CDR3 has 16 amino acids. The V end was cut by 4 bases, the J end by 0 bases, with 16 bases between. Looked up from germline, CDR1 is MDHEN and CDR2 is SYDVKM. The CDR3 sequence is CASSSLRTRVSYEQYF. The CDR3 region has the DNA TGTGCCAGCAGTTCCCTCCGGACGAGGGTCTCCTACGAGCAGTACTTC.

This clone was seen a single time. The rearrangement links TRBV9 to TRBJ2-1, with 7 bases identical to TRBD2. Germline V lookup: CDR1 SGDLS, CDR2 YYNGEE. With V trimmed by 3 bases and J by 0 bases, 6 bases remained unmatched. CDR3 size: 16 residues. CDR3 sequence (DNA): TGTGCCAGCAGCGGCATGGGGGGGGGCTCCTACAATGAGCAGTTCTTC. It is translated as CASSGMGGGSYNEQFF.

The gene calls are TRBV19 and TRBJ2-3, with D tentatively TRBD2 (5 bases). The CDR3 length is 10 residues. Germline assignment: CDR1 LNHDA and CDR2 SQIVND (reference sequence). With 10 bases removed from V and 8 bases from J, the gap between germline ends came to 10 bases. The CDR3 is CATEEGTQYF. In DNA, the CDR3 is TGTGCCACCGAAGAGGGTACGCAGTATTTT. The full variable domain, in which reference TRBV19 and TRBJ2-3 provide the parts outside the CDR3, is DGGITQSPKYLFRKEGQNVTLSCEQNLNHDAMYWYRQDPGQGLRLIYYSQIVNDFQKGDIAEGYSVSREKKESFPLTVTSAQKNPTAFYLCATEEGTQYFGPGTRLTVL.

This clone is a singleton in its sample. V is TRBV4-1 and J is TRBJ2-7; D is perhaps TRBD1 (6 bases). Trimming removed 3 bases at V and 5 bases at J, with 14 bases between. In germline, CDR1 is MGHRA, CDR2 YSYEKL. This CDR3 spans 14 amino acids. The CDR3 sequence is CASSQETGFNEQYF. CDR3 nucleotides: TGCGCCAGCAGCCAGGAAACAGGGTTCAACGAGCAGTACTTC.

The V gene is TRBV5-1, the J gene TRBJ2-2; 10 positions match TRBD2. The CDR3 consists of 14 residues. CDR1 SGHRS and CDR2 YFSETQ come from the germline V gene. V was clipped by 6 bases and J by 6 bases; unmatched bases: 5. CDR3: CASKREGPPGELFF. The CDR3 nucleotides are TGCGCCAGCAAGCGGGAGGGTCCCCCCGGGGAGCTGTTTTTT.

This rearrangement joins TRBV6-4 to TRBJ1-1; unclear D gene. Germline V gene data show CDR1 as MRHNA and CDR2 as SNTAGT. The CDR3 is 13 amino acids. Deletions cut 3 bases from V and 1 base from J, with 6 bases between. CDR3 sequence: CASSEAGNTEAFF. For the CDR3, the DNA is TGTGCCAGCAGTGAGGCGGGGAACACTGAAGCTTTCTTT.